Sequencing of this T cell receptor (beta chain) was carried out in a study of blood T cell repertoires in COVID-19. As for the study in general: Spain, Italy and the United States supplied samples that represented acute and convalescent COVID-19. Sources were T cells, B-cell-depleted T cells, or PBMCs; the material itself was cDNA or gDNA.

Authors' data handling: Scientists estimated how many nucleated cells there were by amplifying reference gene primers. Here immunoSEQ multiplex PCR was the method, and the copy in TCRdb shows in-frame clones only, minus some. That table supplies the V and J calls and clone size; D and trimming were determined from the DNA. The table includes some 150,000 clones, about 85% detected once. The CDR3 runs 16 residues. The junction had 8 bases not matched to a gene; V was cut back by 6 bases and J by 1 base. Per the germline V gene, CDR1 is WSHSY and CDR2 is SAAADI. This chain joins TRBV10-2 and TRBJ1-5; 8 bases match TRBD1. Material for sequencing was peripheral blood. This receptor was identified in a man aged 35 to 55 with acute or convalescent COVID-19. CDR3 nucleotides: TGCGCCAGCAGCCCATGGACAGGGCCGAGCAATCAGCCCCAGCATTTT. It is translated as CASSPWTGPSNQPQHF.